Each of the 21 T cell receptor beta chains below was sequenced from the same sample in a study of blood T cells in healthy people across ages. A J-beta primer mix and a sample-barcoded 5' primer were used in a second PCR of about 7 to 12 cycles. A single record per CDR3 protein comes from TCRdb applying MiXCR to the 5' RACE reads. The repertoire has hundreds of thousands of distinct CDR3 sequences, under 25% of them found once; the top ten carry 3.5% to 4%. Sequencing was done on a sample of blood. The receptors originated from a man aged 65 to 79 in good health.

The rearrangement links TRBV9 to TRBJ2-5, with D uncertain. V lost 0 bases, J lost 5 bases, and 11 bases lay in between. The V gene's germline CDR1 is SGDLS and CDR2 YYNGEE. The CDR3 is 14 amino acids. The DNA for the CDR3 is TGTGCCAGCAGCGTAGCCGGCCATGGGGAGACCCAGTACTTC. As protein: CASSVAGHGETQYF.

Concerning this clonotype itself: Possible read error: a much larger clone is one base away. The genes are TRBV28 and TRBJ2-7; D is ambiguous. Germline V gene lookup returns CDR1 MDHEN and CDR2 SYDVKM. With 5 bases removed from V and 2 bases from J, the gap between germline ends came to 13 bases. This CDR3 spans 14 amino acids. CDR3 nucleotides: TGTGCCAGCAGTCCTACCGGGTTGCCCTACGAGCAGTACTTC. It specifies CASSPTGLPYEQYF.

To note about this clonotype: An end of the junction differs from the germline gene, which may be a read error. This chain joins TRBV28 and TRBJ2-5, with 8 bases fitting TRBD2. The J call may be incorrect, as the DNA end agrees better with TRBJ2-7. From germline, CDR1 is MDHEN and CDR2 SYDVKM. This CDR3 is 15 amino acids long. The CDR3 DNA reads as TGCGCCAGCAGTTTATTAGCAGCGGGAGCCTACGAGCAGTACTTC. It encodes CASSLLAAGAYEQYF.

In its sample, this clonotype was seen a few times. The rearrangement joins TRBV12-3 or TRBV12-4 to TRBJ1-2; 7 bases agree with TRBD1. This CDR3 has 15 amino acids. With 3 bases clipped from V and 5 bases from J, the junction kept 9 bases outside the gene matches. In DNA, the CDR3 is TGTGCCAGCAGTTTGACCGGGACAGCGGGATATGGCTACACCTTC. Translating gives CASSLTGTAGYGYTF.

This clonotype occurred once. The rearrangement joins TRBV10-1 to TRBJ2-5; tentatively, D is TRBD1 (6 bases). The J call could be wrong; TRBJ2-7 is a better fit for the DNA end. CDR3 size: 16 residues. The germline gives CDR1 WNHNN, CDR2 SYGVQD (reference sequence). CDR3 region: CASSLYRQDDSYEQYF. The CDR3 DNA follows: TGCGCCAGCAGCCTGTACCGACAGGATGACTCCTACGAGCAGTACTTC.

There are a few counts of this clonotype. This rearrangement joins TRBV27 to TRBJ1-5, with D perhaps TRBD1 (5 bases). This CDR3 region has 14 residues. Germline loops: CDR1 MNHEY, CDR2 SMNVEV (reference sequence). Trimming stripped 3 bases from V and 1 base from J, with 7 bases between. CDR3 region: CASSFRGSNQPQHF. DNA for the CDR3: TGTGCCAGCAGTTTTAGGGGAAGCAATCAGCCCCAGCATTTT.

The chain joins TRBV6-2 or TRBV6-3 to TRBJ2-1; D ambiguous. The CDR3 is made up of 14 amino acids. Trimming took off 0 bases at V and 6 bases at J, with 9 bases between the two ends. CDR1 MNHEY and CDR2 SVGEGT come from the germline V gene. DNA for the CDR3: TGTGCCAGCAGTTACTCGTCCCTGACCAATGAGCAGTTCTTC. It is translated as CASSYSSLTNEQFF.

The V gene is TRBV6-5, the J gene TRBJ1-1; perhaps TRBD1 as D (6 bases). Germline V gives CDR1 MNHEY, CDR2 SVGAGI. The ends were cut back, 6 bases at V and 1 base at J, with 12 bases in the middle. This CDR3 has 14 amino acids. The CDR3 reads CASRQGGGNTEAFF. CDR3 DNA: TGTGCCAGCAGACAAGGGGGGGGGAACACTGAAGCTTTCTTT.

This clonotype was observed a handful of times. This CDR3 is CASSPLGTGPNEQYF. The CDR3 DNA sequence: TGTGCCAGCAGCCCTCTAGGGACAGGGCCCAACGAGCAGTACTTC. The rearrangement links TRBV14 to TRBJ2-5, with 9 positions matching TRBD1. Gene TRBJ2-7 matches the end of the DNA better, so the J call may be wrong. The CDR3 extends over 15 amino acids. Germline assignment: CDR1 SGHDN and CDR2 FVKESK.

With respect to this clonotype: The conserved closing phenylalanine or tryptophan is absent in this CDR3, likely reflecting a read error. The chain couples TRBV20-1 to TRBJ2-3; TRBD2 matches 12 bases. Per germline, CDR1 DFQATT and CDR2 SNEGSKA (reference sequence). This CDR3 has 15 amino acids. J gave up 7 bases and V 3 bases, and 8 bases lay outside the gene matches. The CDR3 DNA follows: TGCAGTGCTAGTCCCACTAGCGGGAGGACGTATACGCAGTATTTG. Translated: CSASPTSGRTYTQYL.

The rearrangement uses TRBV10-3 and TRBJ1-4; D is undetermined. V shed 5 bases and J shed 5 bases, with 15 bases lying between them. The CDR3 spans 15 residues. Per the germline V gene, CDR1 is ENHRY and CDR2 is SYGVKD. The chain's CDR3 is CAISKDGGLNEKLFF. CDR3 coding DNA: TGTGCCATCAGTAAAGACGGTGGCCTAAATGAAAAACTGTTTTTT.

The chain uses TRBV6-1 and TRBJ2-5, with D perhaps TRBD1 or TRBD2 (5 bases each). The CDR3 length is 14 residues. Germline V CDR1 and CDR2: MNHNS, SASEGT. V lost 6 bases and J 4 bases, leaving 15 bases between the germline ends. CDR3 DNA: TGTGCCAGCAGCGCCGGGACCTGGGGAGAGACCCAGTACTTC. This codes for CASSAGTWGETQYF.

This clonotype was counted between two and nine times. This chain links TRBV14 with TRBJ2-1; D might be TRBD2 (6 bases). CDR3 length: 16 residues. Trimming cost V 1 base and J 0 bases, with 10 bases left between them. Germline V lookup: CDR1 SGHDN, CDR2 FVKESK. The CDR3 sequence: CASSQGGGISYNEQFF. The CDR3 bases are TGTGCCAGCAGCCAAGGAGGCGGGATCTCCTACAATGAGCAGTTCTTC.

The V and J genes are TRBV14 and TRBJ2-1; possible D gene TRBD2, 6 bases. Trimming pared 0 bases from V and 11 bases from J, leaving 17 bases between. Germline loops: CDR1 SGHDN, CDR2 FVKESK. This CDR3 is built from 15 residues. The CDR3 protein is CASSQDLLTGDKQFF. The CDR3 DNA reads TGTGCCAGCAGCCAAGACCTACTCACGGGGGATAAGCAGTTCTTC.

In the case of this clonotype: A single base separates this from a much larger clone, so it may be a read error. This chain connects TRBV5-1 to TRBJ2-5; 12 bases align to TRBD1. Near its end, the DNA agrees better with TRBJ2-1, so the J call may be wrong. Germline loops: CDR1 SGHRS, CDR2 YFSETQ. The CDR3 spans 15 residues. CDR3 DNA: TGCGCCAGCAGCTCCGGGACAGGGGGCTTCAATGAGCAGTTCTTC. Translated, it gives CASSSGTGGFNEQFF.

This clonotype showed up many times. This chain connects TRBV29-1 to TRBJ2-4; D uncertain. There are 13 residues in the CDR3. The V gene's germline CDR1 is SQVTM and CDR2 ANQGSEA. The V end was cut by 7 bases, the J end by 5 bases, with 15 bases between. The chain's CDR3 is CSARPWLENIQYF. The CDR3 DNA reads TGCAGCGCCCGGCCCTGGCTGGAAAACATTCAGTACTTC.

The chain has TRBV20-1 and TRBJ2-5; 10 nucleotides agree with TRBD2. CDR3 length equals 16 residues. V was pared by 0 bases and J by 5 bases, with 9 bases of the junction left unmatched. Germline V lookup: CDR1 DFQATT, CDR2 SNEGSKA (reference sequence). The CDR3 is CSARDYLAGDGETQYF. The CDR3 nucleotides are TGCAGTGCTAGAGATTATCTAGCGGGAGATGGTGAGACCCAGTACTTC.

The rearrangement joins TRBV12-3 or TRBV12-4 to TRBJ1-1; D unresolved. V shed 5 bases and J shed 9 bases, with 13 bases lying between them. The CDR3 has 12 residues. CDR3 in DNA: TGTGCCAGCAGTGACTCCGGGATTAAAGCTTTCTTT. Translation gives CASSDSGIKAFF.

In the case of this clonotype: One junction end does not reproduce the germline sequence, and a read error may be involved. This chain connects TRBV7-7 to TRBJ2-2; possibly TRBD2 for D (6 bases). CDR3 size: 14 residues. Germline values: CDR1 SSHAT, CDR2 FNYEAQ (reference sequence). CDR3 residues: CASSFGRESGELFF. CDR3 nucleotide sequence: TGTGCTAGCAGCTTCGGGAGAGAAAGCGGGGAGCTGTTTTTT.

The chain links TRBV29-1 to TRBJ2-7; D tentatively reads TRBD1 or TRBD2 (5 bases each). Germline V lookup: CDR1 SQVTM, CDR2 ANQGSEA. The CDR3 loop spans 13 amino acids. V dropped 6 bases and J dropped 5 bases, with 17 bases sitting between them. The CDR3: CSVGEQVGDEQYF. In DNA form, the CDR3 reads TGCAGCGTGGGGGAACAGGTCGGTGACGAGCAGTACTTC.

A few counts support this clonotype. The gene calls are TRBV12-3 or TRBV12-4 and TRBJ2-3; D may be TRBD2 (5 bases). This CDR3 has 15 amino acids. Trimming cost V 6 bases and J 4 bases, with 17 bases left between them. DNA for the CDR3: TGTGCCAGCAGGCTAGGACGAGCGGACGCAGATACGCAGTATTTT. Translation gives CASRLGRADADTQYF.